This T cell receptor (beta chain) was identified in a study of blood T cell repertoires in COVID-19. In the authors' methods: For nucleated cells, counts were estimated from reference gene primer amplification. Here immunoSEQ multiplex PCR was the method, and the copy in TCRdb shows in-frame clones only, minus some. For V, J and clone size, that table is used; D and trimming come from the DNA. The table has fewer than 350,000 clones, around 90% seen once. V was trimmed by 2 bases and J by 9 bases, leaving 15 bases between them. Germline V gene lookup returns CDR1 SGHNT and CDR2 YYREEE (reference sequence). The CDR3 spans 14 residues.

The receptor comes from a woman under 30 with acute COVID-19. The sample taken for sequencing was PBMCs or T cells enriched from blood (not recorded which). J is TRBJ2-1 and V is TRBV5-4, with D maybe TRBD2 (6 bases). CDR3 residues: CASSLGGGTGEQFF. The CDR3 DNA reads as TGTGCCAGCAGCTTAGGTGGCGGGACCGGTGAGCAGTTCTTC.